The clone carrying this T cell receptor (beta chain) showed up just a few times. The antigen remains undetermined. About 10 ml fresh peripheral blood yielded the PBMCs. This CDR3 contains 15 residues. J was trimmed by 2 bases and V by 3 bases; bases with no gene match: 3. The germline gives CDR1 SGDLS, CDR2 YYNGEE. The data belong to a study of T cells in Graves' hyperthyroidism and ophthalmopathy. Study-level results: Most expanded thyroid clonotypes above 0.001 recurred in blood. The model anticipated ophthalmopathy a median approximately 6.6 months pre-onset.

The CDR3 regions of TCR beta were amplified from RNA transcripts. With the HTBI primer set, the TCR CDR3 went through a first round of RT-PCR. Each CDR3 protein gets one entry after TCRdb re-called the multiplex PCR reads with MiXCR. The sample shows fewer than 500,000 distinct CDR3 sequences, roughly 14% of them seen only once. The source of this sequence is a man aged 18-30 years with Graves' ophthalmopathy. Specimen: blood. V gene TRBV9 combines with J gene TRBJ2-1; TRBD1 matches 9 bases. The CDR3 loop reads CASSDDRGTYNEQFF. The CDR3 DNA is TGTGCCAGCAGCGACGACAGGGGGACCTACAATGAGCAGTTCTTC.